This T cell receptor (beta chain) derives from a study of T cell repertoires in cytomegalovirus infection (dated by TCRdb to between 2018 and 2021). In terms of the full investigation: Peptide stimulations targeted recently identified HLA-C-restricted CMV epitopes, whose presentation resists viral immunomodulation, together with well-studied HLA-B-restricted epitopes. Because public TCR beta signatures pointed to carriage of CMV infection together with the matching HLA type, the HLA type of each donor mattered for the analysis. Study-wide conclusions, independent of this receptor: Cumulative frequency of public TCR beta family members discriminated carriers of CMV infection plus the relevant HLA type in this cohort and an independent 352-donor cohort. The ex vivo response was dominated by HLA-C-restricted CMV-specific TCR beta clonotypes, which also provided the single most frequent clonotype in two of eight donors.

The sample was run on an Illumina HiSeq 1500. TCRdb reanalyzed the raw reads on its own, using fastp at Q25 for trimming and MiXCR for clone calling, and kept in-frame beta chains. All rows with the same CDR3 protein become a single entry with the most common DNA and genes. The sample contains approximately 990,000 distinct CDR3 sequences, around 30% of them found a single time. Roughly an eighth of the sample goes to the ten largest clones. This clonotype came up many times. Its antigen has not been determined. No quality values exist for individual bases; no much larger clone is one base distant. V lost 1 base and J lost 0 bases; the stretch between them is 19 bases long. Spanning cysteine to phenylalanine, the CDR3 consists of 19 amino acids. Only the CDR3 part of the read is kept: 57 bases, read in frame from the first base. Taken from the germline V gene, the CDR1 and CDR2 loops are SGHVS and FQNEAQ.

The treatment or condition label for this specimen denotes: in vitro stimulation with specific CMV peptide epitopes to enrich CMV-specific T cells. Sequencing used cultured CD8+ T cells from PBMCs, obtained from culture after CMV antigen stimulation. This clonotype originated in a human donor in good health (CMV status not recorded). Some clones in this sample may be carry-over from other donors' samples. The rearranged chain carries TRBV7-8 and TRBJ2-1; the D gene cannot be named for sure. The nucleotides read TGTGCCAGCAGCTTAGTGTGGCCGAAAGCATCGGGCTCCTACAATGAGCAGTTCTTC. This sequence encodes CASSLVWPKASGSYNEQFF.